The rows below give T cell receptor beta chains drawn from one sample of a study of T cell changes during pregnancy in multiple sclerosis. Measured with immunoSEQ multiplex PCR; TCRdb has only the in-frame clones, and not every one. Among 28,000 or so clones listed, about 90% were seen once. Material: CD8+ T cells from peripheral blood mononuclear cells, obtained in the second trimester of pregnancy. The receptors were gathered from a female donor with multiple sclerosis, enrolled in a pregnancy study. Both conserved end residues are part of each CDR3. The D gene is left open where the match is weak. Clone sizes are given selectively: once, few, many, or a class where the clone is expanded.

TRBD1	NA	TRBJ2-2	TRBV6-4	TGTGCCAGCAGTGCCGGGACAGGGCACACCGGGGAGCTGTTTTTT	CASSAGTGHTGELFF
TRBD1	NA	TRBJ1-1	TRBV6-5	TGTGCCAGCAGTTACTCGTCACGACAGGGTGCTGAAGCTTTCTTT	CASSYSSRQGAEAFF
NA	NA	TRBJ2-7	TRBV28	TGTGCCAGCAGTTTACGGGCCTACGAGCAGTACTTC	CASSLRAYEQYF
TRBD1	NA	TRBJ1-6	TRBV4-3	TGCGCCAGCAGCCACGCTCCGGGACAGCAGAATTCACCCCTCCACTTT	CASSHAPGQQNSPLHF
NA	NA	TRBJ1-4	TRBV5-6	TGTGCCAGCAGCCTAAATGACGACAGGATTAATGAAAAACTGTTTTTT	CASSLNDDRINEKLFF
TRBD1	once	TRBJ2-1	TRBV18	TGTGCCAGCACATCACTGCCCGGGACAGGTAGCTTGCCGGCGTTCTTC	CASTSLPGTGSLPAFF
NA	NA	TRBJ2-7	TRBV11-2	TGTGCCAGCAGCGCGCAACCGGGACTTCTCGGGCAGTACTTC	CASSAQPGLLGQYF
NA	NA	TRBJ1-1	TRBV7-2	TGTGCCAGCACCGTACGCCCAGGGGAAGCTTTCTTT	CASTVRPGEAFF
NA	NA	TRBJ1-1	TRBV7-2	TGTGCCAGCAGCGTCGGCGGGGAGAACACTGAAGCTTTCTTT	CASSVGGENTEAFF
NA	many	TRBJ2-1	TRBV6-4	TGTGCCAGCAGTGACTCGACAGTGGCGCCCAATGAGCAGTTCTTC	CASSDSTVAPNEQFF
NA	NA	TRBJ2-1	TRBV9	TGTGCCAGCAGCGTCGGGGGTCAGGGTGAGCAGTTCTTC	CASSVGGQGEQFF
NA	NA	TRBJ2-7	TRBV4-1	TGCGCCAGCAGCCAAGTCCTCGGTTACGAGCAGTACTTC	CASSQVLGYEQYF
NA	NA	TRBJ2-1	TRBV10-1	TGCGCCAGCAGTCGACGGGCGGGTGAGCAGTTCTTC	CASSRRAGEQFF
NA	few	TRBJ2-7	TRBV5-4	TGTGCCAGCAGCTCCCCCGGGACTTACGAGCAGTACTTC	CASSSPGTYEQYF
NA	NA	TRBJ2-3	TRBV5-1	TGCGCCAGCAGCCAGCGGGCTAGCACAGATACGCAGTATTTT	CASSQRASTDTQYF
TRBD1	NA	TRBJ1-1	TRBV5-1	TGCGCCAGCAGCGCGGACAGGGGCACTGAAGCTTTCTTT	CASSADRGTEAFF
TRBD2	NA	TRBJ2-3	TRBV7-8	TGTGCCAGCAGCTTTCCTAGCGGGGGGATTAGCACAGATACGCAGTATTTT	CASSFPSGGISTDTQYF
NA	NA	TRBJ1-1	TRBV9	TGTGCCAGCAGCGTAGGGAGGGAGGGGGAAGCTTTCTTT	CASSVGREGEAFF
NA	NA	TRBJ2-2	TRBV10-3	TGTGCCATCGGCGGAGAGAACACCGGGGAGCTGTTTTTT	CAIGGENTGELFF
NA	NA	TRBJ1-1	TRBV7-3	TGTGCCAGCAGCTTAACAGGGAGCGTGCGGGAAGCTTTCTTT	CASSLTGSVREAFF
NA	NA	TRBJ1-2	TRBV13	TGTGCCAGCAGCGCAGGGGTTGCGAACTATGGCTACACCTTC	CASSAGVANYGYTF
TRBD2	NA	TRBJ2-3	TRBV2	TGTGCCAGCAGTGATCTGTCTAGCGGGGGCACAGATACGCAGTATTTT	CASSDLSSGGTDTQYF
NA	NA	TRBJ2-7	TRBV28	TGTGCCAGCAGTTTCCCGGGACAAGCCTACGAGCAGTACTTC	CASSFPGQAYEQYF
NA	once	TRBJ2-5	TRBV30	TGTGCCTGGAGTTGGGGGGGGCCCCAAGAGACCCAGTACTTC	CAWSWGGPQETQYF
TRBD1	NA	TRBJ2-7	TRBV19	TGTGCCAGTAGTATAGACGAAACAGGGGCCTACGAGCAGTACTTC	CASSIDETGAYEQYF
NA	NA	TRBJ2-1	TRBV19	TGTGCCAGTCCACGGACAGTTTTCCCGCCAAGCTCCTACAATGAGCAGTTCTTC	CASPRTVFPPSSYNEQFF
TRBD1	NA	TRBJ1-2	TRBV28	TGTGCCAGCAGTTTCAGGGGGCCCTATGGCTACACCTTC	CASSFRGPYGYTF
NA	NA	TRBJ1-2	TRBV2	TGTGCCAGCACCTCACCATGGGTGACTAACCGGAACTATGGCTACACCTTC	CASTSPWVTNRNYGYTF
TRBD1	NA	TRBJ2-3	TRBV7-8	TGTGCCAGCAGCTTATCCGGGACAGGGCCCCTTAGCACAGATACGCAGTATTTT	CASSLSGTGPLSTDTQYF
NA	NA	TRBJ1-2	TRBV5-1	TGCGCCAGCAGCGTCACCCCGACAGGCCAAGCTAACTATGGCTACACCTTC	CASSVTPTGQANYGYTF
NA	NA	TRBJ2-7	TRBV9	TGTGCCAGCAGCGGGCCCCCGGGTCACGAGCAGTACTTC	CASSGPPGHEQYF
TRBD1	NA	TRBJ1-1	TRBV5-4	TGTGCCAGCAGCCTAGACAGGGCCCGAGACACTGAAGCTTTCTTT	CASSLDRARDTEAFF
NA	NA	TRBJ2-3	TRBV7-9	TGTGCCAGCAGCTTCAAGGGGGCAGATACGCAGTATTTT	CASSFKGADTQYF
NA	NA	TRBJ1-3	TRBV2	TGTGCCAGCACGGGAACTTTAAACACCATATATTTT	CASTGTLNTIYF
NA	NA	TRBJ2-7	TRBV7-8	TGTGCCAGCAGCCCCCACCTGCCACCGGGTTCCCACGAGCAGTACTTC	CASSPHLPPGSHEQYF
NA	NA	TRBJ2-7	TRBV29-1	TGCAGCGTTCTGTCCTCGGGGTCCTACGAGCAGTACTTC	CSVLSSGSYEQYF
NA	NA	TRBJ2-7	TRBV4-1	TGCGCCAGCAGCCAAGGGACAATCTCCTACGAGCAGTACTTC	CASSQGTISYEQYF
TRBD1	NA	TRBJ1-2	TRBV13	TGTGCCAGCAGCCTAGGGACAGGGCGTAACTATGGCTACACCTTC	CASSLGTGRNYGYTF
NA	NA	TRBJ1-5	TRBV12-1	TGTGCCAGCAGCTTTGATATGAGAGGCCCGGGACACCTCCTGGGGTATCAGCCCCAGCATTTT	CASSFDMRGPGHLLGYQPQHF
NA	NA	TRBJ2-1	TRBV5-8	TGTGCCAGCACCTTCGTCTACAATGAGCAGTTCTTC	CASTFVYNEQFF
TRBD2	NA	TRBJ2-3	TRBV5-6	TGTGCCAGCAGCCGAAAAACTAGCGGGGGGGCCAATACGCAGTATTTT	CASSRKTSGGANTQYF
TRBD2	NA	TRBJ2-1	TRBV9	TGTGCCAGCAGCCTCGCCGGGACTAGCGGGGAGCAGTTCTTC	CASSLAGTSGEQFF
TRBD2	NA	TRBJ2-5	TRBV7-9	TGTGCCAGCACCGGCGGGGGGAGAGAGACCCAGTACTTC	CASTGGGRETQYF
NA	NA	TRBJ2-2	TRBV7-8	TGTGCCAGCAGCAGAACTGATAGCGGAAACCTGAACACCGGGGAGCTGTTTTTT	CASSRTDSGNLNTGELFF
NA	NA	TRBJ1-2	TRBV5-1	TGCGCCAGCAGCTCGTCAGGGAATATTAACTATGGCTACACCTTC	CASSSSGNINYGYTF
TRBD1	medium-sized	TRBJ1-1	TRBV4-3	TGCGCCAGCAGCCAGTACAGGGGGAGGAACACTGAAGCTTTCTTT	CASSQYRGRNTEAFF
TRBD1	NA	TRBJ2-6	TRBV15	TGTGCCACTCAGACAGGGGGCGTCTCTGGGGCCAACGTCCTGACTTTC	CATQTGGVSGANVLTF
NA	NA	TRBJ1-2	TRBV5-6	TGTGCCAGCAGCCCTACAGGGTGGGCTTCCAGTGGCTACACCTTC	CASSPTGWASSGYTF
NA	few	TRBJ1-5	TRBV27	TGTGCCAGCAGTTTCGTTTATAGCAATCAGCCCCAGCATTTT	CASSFVYSNQPQHF
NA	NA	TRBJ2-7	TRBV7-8	TGTGCCAGCAGCTTTAGTGTGCGCGAGCAGTACTTC	CASSFSVREQYF
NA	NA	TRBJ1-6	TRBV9	TGTGCCAGCAGCGTAGGGGGAGGGAATTCACCCCTCCACTTT	CASSVGGGNSPLHF
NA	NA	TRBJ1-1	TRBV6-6	TGTGCCAGCTGGGACATGAACACTGAAGCTTTCTTT	CASWDMNTEAFF
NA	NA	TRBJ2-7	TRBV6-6	TGTGCCAGCAGCCCCCCGACTCTAGTATGGCAGTACTTC	CASSPPTLVWQYF
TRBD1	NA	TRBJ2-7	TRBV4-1	TGCGCCAGCAGCCGCACCGGGACAGGGGCCTACGAGCAGTACTTC	CASSRTGTGAYEQYF
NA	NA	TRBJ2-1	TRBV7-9	TGTGCCAGCAGCTTAGCTTCAGGGGCCGTAAATGAGCAGTTCTTC	CASSLASGAVNEQFF